Listed here are 9 T cell receptor beta chains from one sample, sequenced in a study of cytomegalovirus exposure and HLA in healthy donors. PCR employed 60 Vbeta and 13 Jbeta primers. Data came from immunoSEQ multiplex PCR; TCRdb stores just in-frame clones and leaves some out. The table lists about 200,000 clones, over 75% of them singletons. Sequences were obtained from PBMCs. All receptors derive from a man between 18 and 29 years old in good health and CMV-seronegative.

V usage is TRBV10-2 and J usage is TRBJ2-5; tentatively, D is TRBD1 (6 bases). V shed 9 bases and J shed 0 bases, with 23 bases lying between them. CDR1 WSHSY and CDR2 SAAADI come from the germline V gene. This CDR3 has 17 amino acids. In DNA, the CDR3 is TGCGCCAGTTCCTCGGGACACCCCTGGGAATACCAAGAGACCCAGTACTTC. Translation: CASSSGHPWEYQETQYF.

The chain links TRBV29-1 to TRBJ2-5, with D perhaps matching TRBD1 (6 bases). Germline V gene lookup returns CDR1 SQVTM and CDR2 ANQGSEA. Trimming stripped 3 bases from V and 2 bases from J, with 10 bases between. The CDR3 is 13 amino acids. The CDR3: CSVDRQAQETQYF. In DNA, the CDR3 is TGCAGCGTTGATCGACAGGCACAAGAGACCCAGTACTTC.

The chain has TRBV6-6 and TRBJ1-1, with TRBD1 as a possible D gene (5 bases). This CDR3 spans 16 amino acids. V was trimmed by 1 base and J by 1 base, leaving 13 bases between them. Germline V gene data show CDR1 as MNHNY and CDR2 as SVGAGI (reference sequence). The CDR3 coding sequence is TGTGCCAGCAGTTACTTCCTAGGGGCCCAGAACACTGAAGCTTTCTTT. It codes for CASSYFLGAQNTEAFF.

The rearrangement joins TRBV28 to TRBJ2-7; 10 nucleotides agree with TRBD2. Trimming took 2 bases from V and 2 from J; bases not matched to a gene: 6. The germline V gene has CDR1 MDHEN and CDR2 SYDVKM. This CDR3 contains 16 residues. CDR3 DNA: TGTGCCAGCAGTTTAGGGGTACTAGCGGGGACCTACGAGCAGTACTTC. As protein: CASSLGVLAGTYEQYF.

The J gene is TRBJ2-5, the V gene TRBV15, with 7 bases identical to TRBD1. V gave up 1 base and J gave up 5 bases; unmatched junction bases: 7. CDR1 LNHNV and CDR2 YYDKDF come from the germline V gene (reference sequence). The CDR3 loop spans 15 amino acids. The CDR3 DNA is TGTGCCACCAGCAGAGGGCAGGGGGACGCTGAGACCCAGTACTTC. Translated, it gives CATSRGQGDAETQYF.

Details on this clone: The sample has other DNA sequences that encode this CDR3 too. The chain combines TRBV9 with TRBJ2-7, with 7 bases identical to TRBD1. V lost 0 bases, J lost 3 bases, and 3 bases stayed unmatched. Germline V lookup: CDR1 SGDLS, CDR2 YYNGEE. The CDR3 consists of 14 residues. CDR3: CASSVGDRDYEQYF. CDR3 bases: TGTGCCAGCAGCGTAGGTGACAGGGACTACGAGCAGTACTTC.

The V call is TRBV6-1, the J call TRBJ2-2, with D perhaps TRBD1 (6 bases). Per the germline V gene, CDR1 is MNHNS and CDR2 is SASEGT. The V end lost 3 bases, the J end lost 8 bases, and 10 bases lay between the germline ends. There are 13 residues in the CDR3. CDR3 nucleotide sequence: TGTGCCAGCAGTGATCCCAGGGGAGGGGAGCTGTTTTTT. Residues: CASSDPRGGELFF.

The gene calls are TRBV4-1 and TRBJ1-2; TRBD1 agrees at 9 bases. CDR3 length: 12 residues. J was trimmed by 8 bases and V by 10 bases; bases with no gene match: 8. Per germline, CDR1 MGHRA and CDR2 YSYEKL. The CDR3: CATGGTGYGYTF. DNA for the CDR3: TGCGCCACCGGTGGGACAGGGTACGGCTACACCTTC.

Only a few counts were recorded for this clone. This chain uses TRBV4-2 with TRBJ1-5; TRBD1 matches 7 bases. Germline V gene data show CDR1 as LGHNA and CDR2 as YNFKEQ. The CDR3 has 15 amino acids. V lost 1 base to trimming and J lost 7 bases; unmatched junction nucleotides: 7. The CDR3 DNA sequence: TGTGCCAGCAGCCAAGGGACAGGAATGTACCAGCCCCAGCATTTT. Translating gives CASSQGTGMYQPQHF.